This TCR beta chain was identified during a study of long-term antiretroviral therapy in people with HIV (dated by TCRdb to 2021 to 2024). Notes on the research overall: The earliest samples were collected about a decade before the 2015 WHO recommendation for immediate ART, when ART was typically delayed until CD4 counts fell. Whether ART initiation and durable HIV suppression were associated with changes in peripheral blood TRB repertoire composition and diversity was tested in a retrospective serial study. From 30 adults with confirmed HIV infection, the cohort provided 150 to 200 cryopreserved PBMC samples, gathered serially across a mean of around six years (range 1-12). Of the roughly 30 participants with HIV, ten to eleven were female. No cross-contamination during QIAcube processing was seen in test extractions of a monoclonal T-cell line run alongside 30 to 35 polyclonal samples. Study-level results and caveats: The samples were dated from the mid-2000s to the late 2010s, and the ART regimens that were used may be less effective than current ART regimens. Unsorted PBMC were profiled instead of sorted CD4+ and CD8+ T cells because pre-ART samples had limited cell numbers. Narrower CDR3 length ranges were observed in HIV repertoires than in controls, and an antigen-experienced repertoire with only a slight naive shift after ART was suggested by the network structure. Owing to limited PBMC availability, only the TCR beta chain was sequenced, without alpha chain pairing. The repertoire was dominated across all time points by expanded TRB clones identified before ART initiation, although this dominance was seen to fluctuate and to decrease in many PLHIV after ART. Starting ART was linked to a significant rise in TRB diversity, yet even with long-term ART the diversity remained significantly lower than in transplant donor controls. Inferences about post-ART repertoire changes were limited because no data were available on ART adherence, viral resistance or therapy changes.

The immunoSEQ hsTCRB v3.0 assay was used at survey level resolution to sequence the TRB variable region. A depth of about 35,000-55,000 T-cell genomes per sample was targeted for TRB sequencing. TRB libraries were pooled and sequenced on an Illumina MiSeq using a v3 150-cycle kit. Per the authors' processing: Repertoire analysis was performed in R inside a reproducible Nextflow workflow that covered QC, data transformation and analysis. LymphoSeq2, an R package for exploring AIRR-Seq data, was used to implement custom analyses. Several samples yielding fewer than 5000 total TRB sequences were excluded, leaving 150 to 200 analyzed HIV repertoires. Of the roughly 190 retained HIV repertoires, approximately 60 were collected before and 120 to 140 after ART initiation. Repertoires were downsampled to 5000 TRB nucleotide sequences, and summary statistics were averaged over 100 downsampling iterations. Only TRB sequences with CDR3 regions of at least seven amino acids were retained for analysis. Diversity was measured with a Shannon entropy-derived clonality score and the Gini coefficient. In repertoire networks, the top 5000 CDR3 amino acid sequences were linked whenever an edit distance of one separated two sequences. For TRB CDR3 amino acid sequences, antigen specificity groups and MHC restriction were predicted with GLIPH2. Known CMV, EBV, HIV or tissue antigen associations were flagged by matching CDR3 amino acid sequences against VDJdb and McPAS-TCR. Pre-ART, post-ART and control groups were compared with Wilcoxon signed-rank tests and Holm-Bonferroni correction. The source is immuneACCESS, and TCRdb retained only in-frame sequences with V and J called. Part of the clones is not carried over; for the studies checked, unresolved V genes explain less than half of this, and the remainder is unexplained. For V, J and clone size, that table is used; D and trimming come from the DNA. The sample table lists about 30,000 clones, 85% to 90% of them with a count of one. 4.1% of the sample belongs to the ten largest clones.

To be included, a participant needed at least one PBMC sample from before ART initiation plus at least two post-ART samples. Treatment was received in the United States of America by all participants with HIV. Before DNA extraction, cryopreserved samples of about 0.9-11 million PBMC were thawed and washed. At the time of the earliest PBMC sample, participants with HIV were aged between roughly 20 and 54 years. PBMC samples were contributed by each participant from 1-4 timepoints before ART initiation and 2-8 timepoints after ART initiation, with a median of 7 samples. For every participant, serial HIV viral load, CD4+ T-cell count, ART history and demographic data were obtained. Genomic DNA was extracted from unsorted PBMC with a Qiagen kit on a QIAcube, with processing performed in batches of 12 samples. The CDR3 contains 16 residues, cysteine and phenylalanine counted. Here the CDR3 DNA is all that survives: 48 bases in frame from base 1. CDR1 and CDR2, looked up from the germline V gene, are SGHTA and FQGNSA. For this chain, trimming is 4 bases at the V end and 3 bases at the J end, and the number of junction bases without a gene match is 4.

Concerning this clone: Its antigen is still unknown. No base qualities exist here, and no much larger clone lies one base off it.

The receptor was isolated from a woman between 18 and 30 years old with HIV. This chain joins TRBV7-2 to TRBJ2-3; 13 of the junction bases match TRBD2. This material consisted of unsorted PBMCs, taken 0.5 years after starting antiretroviral therapy. The CDR3 here reads CASSSRLAGGTDTQYF. The nucleotide sequence is TGTGCCAGCAGCTCAAGACTAGCGGGAGGTACAGATACGCAGTATTTT.